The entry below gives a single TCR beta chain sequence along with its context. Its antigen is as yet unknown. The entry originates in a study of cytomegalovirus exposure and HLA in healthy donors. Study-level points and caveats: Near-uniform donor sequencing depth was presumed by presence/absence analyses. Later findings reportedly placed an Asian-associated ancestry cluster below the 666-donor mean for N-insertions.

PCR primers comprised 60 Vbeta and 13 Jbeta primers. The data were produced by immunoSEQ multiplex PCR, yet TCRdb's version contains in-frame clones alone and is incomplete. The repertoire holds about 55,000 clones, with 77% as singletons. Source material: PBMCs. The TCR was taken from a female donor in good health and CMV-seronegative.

The CDR3 sequence is CAWAVGAYWDTEAFF. CDR3 nucleotides: TGTGCCTGGGCTGTGGGCGCTTACTGGGACACTGAAGCTTTCTTT. The chain carries TRBV30 and TRBJ1-1; no clear D. V dropped 5 bases and J dropped 3 bases, with 19 bases sitting between them. The CDR3 is 15 amino acids. CDR1 GTSNPN and CDR2 SVGIG come from the germline V gene (reference sequence).